This entry lists 30 T cell receptor beta chains sequenced from one sample in a study of response to subunit inactivated influenza vaccine. Each CDR3 protein is one row after TCRdb ran MiXCR on the RT-PCR reads. The data contain 700,000 to 900,000 distinct CDR3 sequences, 21% of them singletons. Sequencing was performed on PBMCs from blood, taken about 5 days after vaccination. The receptors shown here come from a man aged 45-65 years who received an inactivated influenza vaccine.

The chain employs TRBV5-1 and TRBJ2-7; no firm D call. Per the germline V gene, CDR1 is SGHRS and CDR2 is YFSETQ. Trimming took off 1 base at V and 1 base at J, with 6 bases between the two ends. The CDR3 has 13 residues. CDR3: CASSLQQSYEQYF. CDR3 in DNA: TGCGCCAGCAGCTTGCAGCAGTCCTACGAGCAGTACTTC.

Only a few counts were recorded for this clonotype. Written as DNA, the CDR3 is TGTGCCATCAGTGAGCGCACTAGCATCAGCGAGCAGTACTTC. Amino acid sequence: CAISERTSISEQYF. This chain connects TRBV10-3 to TRBJ2-7, with TRBD2 as a possible D gene (6 bases). Trimming took off 2 bases at V and 6 bases at J, with 14 bases between the two ends. The germline gives CDR1 ENHRY, CDR2 SYGVKD. The CDR3 runs to 14 residues.

This clonotype has just a few counts. The V and J genes are TRBV20-1 and TRBJ1-6; D call uncertain. The V gene lost 0 bases and the J gene lost 7 bases, with 7 bases spanning the gap. From germline, CDR1 is DFQATT and CDR2 SNEGSKA (reference sequence). The CDR3 runs to 13 residues. The CDR3 DNA sequence: TGCAGTGCTAGAGATCACGGGAATTCACCCCTCCACTTT. It specifies CSARDHGNSPLHF.

The chain carries TRBV28 and TRBJ2-1; tentative D call: TRBD2 (5 bases). V lost 6 bases to trimming and J lost 8 bases, with 17 bases between them. Germline values: CDR1 MDHEN, CDR2 SYDVKM. This CDR3 is built from 14 residues. The CDR3 loop reads CASSITGYGDEQFF. The CDR3 nucleotides read TGTGCCAGCAGCATAACCGGGTACGGGGATGAGCAGTTCTTC.

The chain has TRBV30 and TRBJ2-1; 10 nucleotides line up with TRBD1. Germline CDR1 reads GTSNPN; CDR2 reads SVGIG (reference sequence). The CDR3 consists of 14 residues. V shed 4 bases, J shed 6 bases, and the junction held 6 bases outside the gene matches. The CDR3 region has the DNA TGTGCCTGGACGACAGGGGGCGCTGGCAATGAGCAGTTCTTC. It translates to CAWTTGGAGNEQFF.

This sequence joins TRBV7-2 and TRBJ2-5; 7 bases agree with TRBD2. The germline V gene has CDR1 SGHTA and CDR2 FQGNSA. The V segment lost 2 bases and the J segment 5 bases; nucleotides outside the gene matches: 8. The CDR3 extends over 15 amino acids. The CDR3 bases are TGTGCCAGCAGCTTAATGGGAGGGCTTGGGGAGACCCAGTACTTC. Its protein is CASSLMGGLGETQYF.

In its sample, this clonotype was seen many times. The rearrangement links TRBV7-8 to TRBJ2-1; D may correspond to TRBD1 or TRBD2 (5 bases each). There are 15 residues in the CDR3. Trimming pared 1 base from V and 7 bases from J, leaving 14 bases between. The V gene's germline CDR1 is SGHVS and CDR2 FQNEAQ. The CDR3 region is CASSLVGGTTNEQFF. The CDR3 region has the DNA TGTGCCAGCAGCTTAGTCGGTGGGACGACAAATGAGCAGTTCTTC.

This clonotype was detected only a few times. The chain combines TRBV28 with TRBJ2-7; D is unclear. Per the germline V gene, CDR1 is MDHEN and CDR2 is SYDVKM. Trimming removed 4 bases from V and 2 bases from J, with 12 bases in between. This CDR3 region has 14 residues. The CDR3 DNA sequence: TGTGCCAGCAGTTCAGGTGCCCCCGCCTACGAGCAGTACTTC. Encoded protein: CASSSGAPAYEQYF.

This clonotype was seen only a few times. This chain joins TRBV24-1 and TRBJ1-2; D remains unclear. V was pared by 4 bases and J by 2 bases, with 10 bases between. The CDR3 loop spans 14 amino acids. Germline assignment: CDR1 KGHDR and CDR2 SFDVKD. DNA of the CDR3: TGTGCCACCAGTGACATCGGACGGAACTATGGCTACACCTTC. It specifies CATSDIGRNYGYTF.

The chain has TRBV20-1 and TRBJ2-7, with 12 nucleotides matching TRBD2. The V gene end was trimmed by 3 bases and the J gene end by 6 bases; junction bases not matched to a gene: 6. CDR3 length equals 14 residues. Germline assignment: CDR1 DFQATT and CDR2 SNEGSKA (reference sequence). The CDR3 DNA reads as TGCAGTGCTAGCCTAGCGGGAGGGCCGAGCGAGCAGTACTTC. Protein product: CSASLAGGPSEQYF.

This clonotype was seen at least ten times. The CDR3 here is CASTNRGSYEQYF. CDR3 DNA: TGTGCCAGCACAAACAGGGGCTCCTACGAGCAGTACTTC. This chain uses TRBV12-3 or TRBV12-4 with TRBJ2-7; 7 bases match TRBD1. J lost 0 bases, V lost 7 bases, and 3 bases had no gene match. The CDR3 covers 13 residues.

This clonotype has a handful of counts. The V call is TRBV11-1, the J call TRBJ2-5, with D perhaps TRBD2 (5 bases). The CDR3 extends over 15 amino acids. Germline V CDR1 and CDR2: SGHAT, FQDESV (reference sequence). V was trimmed by 5 bases and J by 1 base, leaving 14 bases between them. This CDR3 reads CASSPPLGRQETQYF. CDR3 in DNA: TGTGCCAGCAGCCCTCCACTAGGCCGCCAAGAGACCCAGTACTTC.

This clonotype was recorded a few times. CDR3 coding DNA: TGCAGTGCTCCCCGTGACAGGCTACAGTACTTC. Its translation is CSAPRDRLQYF. The chain recombines TRBV20-1 with TRBJ2-5; D perhaps matches TRBD1 (6 bases). Germline-derived CDR1 and CDR2 are DFQATT and SNEGSKA (reference sequence). Between the trimmed V and J ends, which lost 5 bases and 11 bases, there was a span of 15 bases. The CDR3 is 11 amino acids.

This clonotype was counted between two and nine times. This chain connects TRBV6-5 to TRBJ2-1; 14 positions match TRBD2. CDR3 length: 19 amino acids. V lost 4 bases and J lost 8; bases outside the gene matches: 16. Germline CDR1 is MNHEY and CDR2 is SVGAGI. CDR3 loop: CASSSMTSGRAGDIYEQFF. Here the CDR3 DNA reads TGTGCCAGCAGTTCTATGACTAGCGGGAGGGCCGGCGATATTTATGAGCAGTTCTTC.

At least ten counts were recorded for this clonotype. The gene calls are TRBV27 and TRBJ2-7; D is perhaps TRBD2 (5 bases). The CDR3 runs 14 residues. Deletions cut 4 bases from V and 5 bases from J, with 15 bases between. Looked up from germline, CDR1 is MNHEY and CDR2 is SMNVEV (reference sequence). CDR3 loop: CASSWLAKPDEQYF. For the CDR3, the DNA is TGTGCCAGCAGTTGGCTAGCAAAACCGGACGAGCAGTACTTC.

This clonotype was detected a few times. The genes are TRBV18 and TRBJ2-1, with D maybe TRBD2 (5 bases). The CDR3 sequence is 15 residues long. Per the germline V gene, CDR1 is KGHSH and CDR2 is LQKENI. V was pared by 2 bases and J by 2 bases, with 10 bases between. As DNA, the CDR3 is TGTGCCAGCTCACCAACACTAGGAACCTACAATGAGCAGTTCTTC. Protein product: CASSPTLGTYNEQFF. Combining the CDR3 with reference TRBV18 and TRBJ2-1 gives the whole variable domain NAGVMQNPRHLVRRRGQEARLRCSPMKGHSHVYWYRQLPEEGLKFMVYLQKENIIDESGMPKERFSAEFPKEGPSILRIQQVVRGDSAAYFCASSPTLGTYNEQFFGPGTRLTVL.

The chain recombines TRBV4-3 with TRBJ2-2; D uncertain. Germline V gives CDR1 LGHNA, CDR2 YSLEER. This CDR3 contains 16 residues. The V and J ends lost 1 base and 2 bases respectively, with 11 bases between them. This chain's CDR3 is CASSQAAQINTGELFF. CDR3 sequence (DNA): TGCGCCAGCAGCCAAGCGGCACAGATCAACACCGGGGAGCTGTTTTTT.

This clonotype has ten or more counts. The chain employs TRBV7-2 and TRBJ2-1, with 9 bases lining up with TRBD2. Germline CDR1 SGHTA, CDR2 FQGNSA. The CDR3 covers 14 residues. Trimming at V came to 6 bases and at J to 4 bases, leaving 4 bases not matched to a gene. CDR3 residues: CASSFLAGYNEQFF. CDR3 bases: TGTGCCAGCAGTTTCCTAGCGGGGTACAATGAGCAGTTCTTC. Full variable domain (outside the CDR3, taken from reference TRBV7-2 and TRBJ2-1): GAGVSQSPSNKVTEKGKDVELRCDPISGHTALYWYRQSLGQGLEFLIYFQGNSAPDKSGLPSDRFSAERTGGSVSTLTIQRTQQEDSAVYLCASSFLAGYNEQFFGPGTRLTVL.

There are a few counts of this clonotype. The chain carries TRBV28 and TRBJ2-5, with 11 positions matching TRBD2. The CDR3 runs to 13 residues. Looked up from germline, CDR1 is MDHEN and CDR2 is SYDVKM. V lost 7 bases, J lost 5 bases, and 3 bases stayed unmatched. The chain's CDR3 is CASNLAGGETQYF. CDR3 coding DNA: TGTGCCAGCAACCTAGCGGGAGGCGAGACCCAGTACTTC.

This clonotype was observed a handful of times. The rearrangement links TRBV24-1 to TRBJ1-1, with 9 positions matching TRBD1. The V segment lost 5 bases and the J segment 1 base; nucleotides outside the gene matches: 1. This CDR3 is 14 amino acids long. Germline CDR1 reads KGHDR; CDR2 reads SFDVKD. As DNA, the CDR3 is TGTGCCACCAGTGGGGGACAGGGGAACACTGAAGCTTTCTTT. It translates to CATSGGQGNTEAFF.

The CDR3 reads CASSAADRAYEQYF. In DNA form, the CDR3 reads TGTGCCAGCAGTGCCGCGGACAGGGCCTACGAGCAGTACTTC. This rearrangement joins TRBV6-1 to TRBJ2-7; 8 bases are shared with TRBD1. Germline values: CDR1 MNHNS, CDR2 SASEGT. The CDR3 totals 14 residues. With 4 bases clipped from V and 2 bases from J, the junction kept 4 bases outside the gene matches.

This clonotype was observed at least ten times. This chain joins TRBV28 and TRBJ1-5; D remains ambiguous. Deletions cut 2 bases from V and 3 bases from J, with 8 bases between. CDR1 is MDHEN, CDR2 SYDVKM, per germline. The CDR3 length is 14 residues. As DNA, the CDR3 is TGTGCCAGCAGTTTAGGCGCTTACAATCAGCCCCAGCATTTT. Encoded protein: CASSLGAYNQPQHF.

V and J are TRBV29-1 and TRBJ1-1; the D is unclear. V lost 4 bases, J lost 0 bases, and 9 bases lay in between. Germline V gives CDR1 SQVTM, CDR2 ANQGSEA. The CDR3 has 13 residues. Here the CDR3 reads CSVGLAMNTEAFF. DNA for the CDR3: TGCAGCGTTGGGTTGGCTATGAACACTGAAGCTTTCTTT.

There are a few counts of this clonotype. The J gene is TRBJ2-7, the V gene TRBV12-3 or TRBV12-4; 8 bases line up with TRBD1. This CDR3 comprises 14 residues. The ends lost 1 base at V and 9 bases at J; junction bases unmatched: 8. CDR3 region: CASSLGGQVPVQYF. The CDR3 nucleotides are TGTGCCAGCAGTTTAGGGGGACAGGTACCTGTGCAGTACTTC.

The sample holds many counts of this clonotype. This rearrangement joins TRBV10-3 to TRBJ2-6, with a tentative D call TRBD1 (6 bases). The V gene's germline CDR1 is ENHRY and CDR2 SYGVKD. The V end lost 4 bases, the J end lost 0 bases, and 10 bases lay between the germline ends. This CDR3 is 16 amino acids long. DNA for the CDR3: TGTGCCATCAGTGGGCAGGGGAACTCTGGGGCCAACGTCCTGACTTTC. Translated: CAISGQGNSGANVLTF.

This clonotype has just a few counts. This chain links TRBV9 with TRBJ2-3, with D unclear. The germline V and J ends were trimmed by 1 base and 0 bases, with 12 bases remaining between them. CDR1 is SGDLS, CDR2 YYNGEE, per germline. The CDR3 loop spans 16 amino acids. The chain's CDR3 is CASSVFTASSTDTQYF. The CDR3 DNA follows: TGTGCCAGCAGCGTATTCACAGCAAGTAGCACAGATACGCAGTATTTT.

This clonotype was detected a few times. This chain uses TRBV20-1 with TRBJ2-7; possibly TRBD1 or TRBD2 for D (5 bases each). V dropped 0 bases and J dropped 3 bases, with 15 bases sitting between them. Germline V gene data show CDR1 as DFQATT and CDR2 as SNEGSKA (reference sequence). The CDR3 length is 15 residues. The CDR3 nucleotides read TGCAGTGCTAGAGATCGAGAGGGGCACTACTACGAGCAGTACTTC. Its protein product is CSARDREGHYYEQYF.

This chain uses TRBV5-1 with TRBJ2-7; maybe TRBD1 (5 bases). This CDR3 region has 14 residues. V lost 0 bases, J lost 2 bases, and 9 bases lay in between. The germline V gene encodes CDR1 SGHRS and CDR2 YFSETQ. The CDR3 is CASSLGRAPYEQYF. In nucleotides, the CDR3 is TGCGCCAGCAGCTTGGGCAGGGCACCCTACGAGCAGTACTTC.

This clonotype turned up a few times. The chain uses TRBV7-2 and TRBJ2-1; D unclear. Germline CDR1 is SGHTA and CDR2 is FQGNSA. The CDR3 covers 16 residues. V was cut by 5 bases and J by 1 base, with 15 bases left in between. The CDR3 DNA is TGTGCCAGCAGCCATCCCTTGAGTAGTTCCTACAATGAGCAGTTCTTC. Translated, it gives CASSHPLSSSYNEQFF.

DNA of the CDR3: TGTGCCAGCAGTCAAGGACTAGCGGGTCTCTACAATGAGCAGTTCTTC. Residues: CASSQGLAGLYNEQFF. The chain has TRBV28 and TRBJ2-1, with 11 bases fitting TRBD2. This CDR3 has 16 residues. Germline V gene lookup returns CDR1 MDHEN and CDR2 SYDVKM. V shed 5 bases and J 3 bases; nucleotides not matched to a gene: 6.